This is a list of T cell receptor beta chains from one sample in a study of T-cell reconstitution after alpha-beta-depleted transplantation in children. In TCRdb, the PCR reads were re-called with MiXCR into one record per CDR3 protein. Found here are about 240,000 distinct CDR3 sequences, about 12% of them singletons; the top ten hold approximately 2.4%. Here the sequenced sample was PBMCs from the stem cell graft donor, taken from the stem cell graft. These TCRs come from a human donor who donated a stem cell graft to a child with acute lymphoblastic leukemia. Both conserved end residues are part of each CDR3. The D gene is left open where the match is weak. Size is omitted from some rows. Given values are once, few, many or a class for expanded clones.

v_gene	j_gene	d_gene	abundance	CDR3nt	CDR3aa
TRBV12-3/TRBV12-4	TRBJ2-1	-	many	TGTGCCAGCAGTTTATACATCCAGTCCTACAATGAGCAGTTCTTC	CASSLYIQSYNEQFF
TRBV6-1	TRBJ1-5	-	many	TGTGCCAGCACAGGGGAGATCTGGCCCCAGCATTTT	CASTGEIWPQHF
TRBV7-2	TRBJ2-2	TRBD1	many	TGTGCCAGCAGCGCAGACAGGGATAACACCGGGGAGCTGTTTTTT	CASSADRDNTGELFF
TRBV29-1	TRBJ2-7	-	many	TGCAGCGTTGAAGACCCGGAGGGGACTGTAAACTACGAGCAGTACTTC	CSVEDPEGTVNYEQYF
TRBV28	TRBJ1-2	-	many	TGTGCCAGCAGTTTGTCCCGCTATGGCTACACCTTC	CASSLSRYGYTF
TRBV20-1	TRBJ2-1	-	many	TGCAGTGCTGGGACACGACGAAGTGGGGATGAGCAGTTCTTC	CSAGTRRSGDEQFF
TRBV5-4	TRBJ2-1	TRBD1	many	TGTGCCAGCAGCCCCAACAGGGGGATTAGCTCCTACAATGAGCAGTTCTTC	CASSPNRGISSYNEQFF
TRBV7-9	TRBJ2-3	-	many	TGTGCCAGCAGCTTAGCGCAGGGGAGCGGGACAGATACGCAGTATTTT	CASSLAQGSGTDTQYF
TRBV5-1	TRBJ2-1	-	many	TGCGCCAGCAGCACTACTAGCACTCAGGAGCAGTTCTTC	CASSTTSTQEQFF
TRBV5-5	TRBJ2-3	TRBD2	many	TGTGCCAGCAGCTTTGACGGGAGGGGGGCAGATACGCAGTATTTT	CASSFDGRGADTQYF
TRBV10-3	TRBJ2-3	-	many	TGTGCCATCAGTGAAGGGTCCGATTCCACAGATACGCAGTATTTT	CAISEGSDSTDTQYF
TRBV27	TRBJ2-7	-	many	TGTGCCAGCAGTTTACGGGGGTACTACGAGCAGTACTTC	CASSLRGYYEQYF
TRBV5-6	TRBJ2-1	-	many	TGTGCCAGCAGCTTATTAGGTAGGCTCAGCTACAATGAGCAGTTCTTC	CASSLLGRLSYNEQFF
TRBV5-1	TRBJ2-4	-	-	TGCGCCAGCACTTCTGCCTCTGAAAACAGTCAGTACTTC	CASTSASENSQYF
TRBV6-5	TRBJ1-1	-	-	TGTGCCAGCAGTTTCGGGGGCCGCCCTTACCTACTCCAGAACACTGAAGCTTTCTTT	CASSFGGRPYLLQNTEAFF
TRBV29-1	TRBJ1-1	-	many	TGCAGCGTATTAGAAGGGGCGAGGACTGAAGCTTTCTTT	CSVLEGARTEAFF
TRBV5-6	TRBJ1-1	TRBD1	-	TGTGCCAGCAGCCGTGACAGGGTCGTGAACACTGAAGCTTTCTTT	CASSRDRVVNTEAFF
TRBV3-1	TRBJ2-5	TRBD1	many	TGTGCCAGCGGAACCCAGGGGGCGCAGACCCAGTACTTC	CASGTQGAQTQYF
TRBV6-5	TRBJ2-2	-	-	TGTGCCAGCAGTTACCTCCGAGGGGCGAGCTCGTGGGACACCGGGGAGCTGTTTTTT	CASSYLRGASSWDTGELFF
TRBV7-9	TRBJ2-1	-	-	TGTGCCAGCAGCTCAGTCCGCCAGCAGTTCTTC	CASSSVRQQFF
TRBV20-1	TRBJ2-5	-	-	TGCAGTGCTAGTCACGTCCGGGAGACCCAGTACTTC	CSASHVRETQYF
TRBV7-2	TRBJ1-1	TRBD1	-	TGTGCCAGCAGCTTAAGCTTTGAGGGGGCGCGTTTCACTGAAGCTTTCTTT	CASSLSFEGARFTEAFF
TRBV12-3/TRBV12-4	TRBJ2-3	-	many	TGTGCCAGCAGTTCCGGACAGTTGGCGCAGTATTTT	CASSSGQLAQYF
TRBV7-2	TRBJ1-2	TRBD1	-	TGTGCCAGTAGGGAGGGGGCTGCCGGCTACACCTTC	CASREGAAGYTF
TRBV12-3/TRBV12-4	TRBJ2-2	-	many	TGTGCCAGCAGTCAGCAATCCCTGAACACCGGGGAGCTGTTTTTT	CASSQQSLNTGELFF
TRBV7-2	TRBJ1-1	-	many	TGTGCCAGCAGCCGACGGGACACCATGAACACTGAAGCTTTCTTT	CASSRRDTMNTEAFF
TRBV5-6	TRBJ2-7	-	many	TGTGCCAGCAGCTTGGCCGGGACGTCCTCCTACGAGCAGTACTTC	CASSLAGTSSYEQYF
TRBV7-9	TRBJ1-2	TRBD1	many	TGTGCCAGCAGCTTTCCAACAGGGGATTATGGCTACACCTTC	CASSFPTGDYGYTF
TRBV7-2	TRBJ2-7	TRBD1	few	TGTGCCAGCAGCCTGACGAGGGGGCGCTTGCGCGAGCAGTACTTC	CASSLTRGRLREQYF